The clone carrying this TCR beta chain was seen a few times. These data originate in a study of CD8+ T cells in alopecia areata. Extracted RNA was reverse transcribed, and the resulting cDNA served as sequencing template. Repertoires were generated with immunoSEQ multiplex PCR, while TCRdb's copy carries only in-frame clones and drops some. Of under 75,000 clones in the sample, approximately 43% were seen once. The CDR3 has 19 amino acids. Germline CDR1 reads SQVTM; CDR2 reads ANQGSEA. The trim removed 4 bases at V and 4 bases at J, leaving 23 bases unmatched. Sequencing was performed on CD8+ T cells sorted from blood, taken at week 0. This receptor was identified in a human donor with alopecia areata. The chain couples TRBV29-1 to TRBJ2-5; 8 bases map to TRBD2. The CDR3 coding sequence is TGCAGCGTTGTCCCCCGAAGCGGGAGAGGGGCCCTTGGGGTAGAGACCCAGTACTTC. As protein: CSVVPRSGRGALGVETQYF.